This paragraph reports one T cell receptor beta chain. Its antigen is undetermined. The CDR3 totals 16 residues. The ends lost 1 base at V and 7 bases at J; junction bases unmatched: 12. CDR1 LGHNA and CDR2 YSLEER come from the germline V gene. This sample is drawn from a study of shared clonotypes between healthy human individuals. General study results and limits: Naive subsets tended to show greater estimated richness than memory subsets.

Original handling: Filtering differed for immunoSEQ, which gave only junction sequences without quality scores. Produced via immunoSEQ multiplex PCR; TCRdb's table is partial and in-frame only. The D gene and trimming were derived from the DNA, and the V and J assignments and clone size from that table. The table includes under 1,100,000 clones, approximately 80% detected once. The clonotype was recovered from a man between 18 and 35 years old in good health. Some clones in this sample may be carry-over from other donors' samples. The chain is built from TRBV4-3 and TRBJ1-2, with 7 bases matching TRBD1. Sequenced sample: memory CD4+ T cells from PBMCs. Indicated subset: CD45RA-negative fraction. The CDR3 here is CASSQGQGVNRGGYTF. As DNA, the CDR3 is TGCGCCAGCAGCCAAGGGCAGGGGGTCAATCGCGGTGGCTACACCTTC.